This T cell receptor (beta chain) was identified during a study of blood T cell repertoires in COVID-19. Across the whole study: Specimens from acute and convalescent COVID-19 originated in the United States, Italy and Spain. The cDNA or gDNA used as material had been derived from T cells, B-cell-depleted T cells, or PBMCs.

In the authors' methods: How many nucleated cells were present was estimated from reference gene primer amplification. Libraries were prepared by immunoSEQ multiplex PCR; TCRdb keeps only in-frame clonotypes and omits some of them. V, J and clone size were drawn from that table, and D and trimming were deduced from the DNA. The sample yields about 160,000 clones, around 80% seen once. The CDR3 runs to 14 residues. Trimming at V came to 8 bases and at J to 4 bases, leaving 6 bases not matched to a gene. CDR1 is SQVTM, CDR2 ANQGSEA, per germline. The chain employs TRBV29-1 and TRBJ2-3; 13 bases are a match to TRBD2. This TCR came from a man in his sixties with active or convalescent COVID-19. The source material was peripheral blood. DNA of the CDR3: TGCAGCATCGGGACTAGCGGGGTACCAGATACGCAGTATTTT. Encoded protein: CSIGTSGVPDTQYF.